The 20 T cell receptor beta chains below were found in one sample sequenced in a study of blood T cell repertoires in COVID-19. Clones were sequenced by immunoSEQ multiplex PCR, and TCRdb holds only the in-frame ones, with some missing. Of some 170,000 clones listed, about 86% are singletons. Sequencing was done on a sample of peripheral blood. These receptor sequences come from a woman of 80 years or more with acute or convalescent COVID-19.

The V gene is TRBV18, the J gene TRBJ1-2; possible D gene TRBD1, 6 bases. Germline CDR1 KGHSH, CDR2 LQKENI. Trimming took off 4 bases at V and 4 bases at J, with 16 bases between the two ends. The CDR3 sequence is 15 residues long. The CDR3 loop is CASSLQGSALYGYTF. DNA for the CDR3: TGTGCCAGCTCACTACAGGGTTCTGCCCTCTATGGCTACACCTTC.

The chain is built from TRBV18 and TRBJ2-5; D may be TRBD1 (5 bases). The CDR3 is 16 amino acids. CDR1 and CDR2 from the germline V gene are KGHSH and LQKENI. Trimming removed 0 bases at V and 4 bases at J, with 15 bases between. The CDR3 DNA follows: TGTGCCAGCTCACCACCTAATCCCCAGGGTGGAGAGACCCAGTACTTC. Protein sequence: CASSPPNPQGGETQYF. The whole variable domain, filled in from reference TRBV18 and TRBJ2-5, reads NAGVMQNPRHLVRRRGQEARLRCSPMKGHSHVYWYRQLPEEGLKFMVYLQKENIIDESGMPKERFSAEFPKEGPSILRIQQVVRGDSAAYFCASSPPNPQGGETQYFGPGTRLLVL.

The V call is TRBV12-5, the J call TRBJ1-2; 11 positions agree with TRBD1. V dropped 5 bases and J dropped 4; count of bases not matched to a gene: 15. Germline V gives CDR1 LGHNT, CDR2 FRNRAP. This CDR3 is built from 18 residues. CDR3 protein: CASGPYPGQGVGSYGYTF. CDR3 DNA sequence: TGTGCTAGTGGTCCTTATCCGGGACAGGGGGTGGGGAGCTATGGCTACACCTTC. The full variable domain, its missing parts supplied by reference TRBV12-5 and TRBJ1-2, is DARVTQTPRHKVTEMGQEVTMRCQPILGHNTVFWYRQTMMQGLELLAYFRNRAPLDDSGMPKDRFSAEMPDATLATLKIQPSEPRDSAVYFCASGPYPGQGVGSYGYTFGSGTRLTVV.

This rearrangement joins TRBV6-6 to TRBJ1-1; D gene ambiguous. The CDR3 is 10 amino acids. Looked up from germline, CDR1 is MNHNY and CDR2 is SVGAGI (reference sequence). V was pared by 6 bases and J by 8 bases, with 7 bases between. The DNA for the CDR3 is TGTGCCAGCAGGAGGGAGGAAGCTTTCTTT. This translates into CASRREEAFF.

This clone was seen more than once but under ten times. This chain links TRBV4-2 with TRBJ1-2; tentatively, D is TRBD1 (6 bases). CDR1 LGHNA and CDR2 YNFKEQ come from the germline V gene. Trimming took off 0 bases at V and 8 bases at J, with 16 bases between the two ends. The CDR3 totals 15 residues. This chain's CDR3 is CASSQDHSRGRGYTF. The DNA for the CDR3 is TGTGCCAGCAGCCAAGATCATTCCAGGGGCAGAGGCTACACCTTC.

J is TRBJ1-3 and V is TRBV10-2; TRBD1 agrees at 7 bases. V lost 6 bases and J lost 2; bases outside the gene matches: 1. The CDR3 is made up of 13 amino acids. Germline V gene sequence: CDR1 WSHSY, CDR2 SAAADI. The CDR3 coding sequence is TGCGCCAGCAGACAGGGGACTGGAAACACCATATATTTT. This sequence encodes CASRQGTGNTIYF.

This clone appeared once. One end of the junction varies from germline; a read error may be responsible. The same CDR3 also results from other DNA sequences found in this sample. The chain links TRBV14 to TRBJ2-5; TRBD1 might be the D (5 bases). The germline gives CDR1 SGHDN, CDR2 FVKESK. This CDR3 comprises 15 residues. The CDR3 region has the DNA TGTGCCAGCAGCCAAGATGGCAGGGCCCAAGAGACCCAATACTTC. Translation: CASSQDGRAQETQYF. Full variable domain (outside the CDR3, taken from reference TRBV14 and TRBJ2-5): EAGVTQFPSHSVIEKGQTVTLRCDPISGHDNLYWYRRVMGKEIKFLLHFVKESKQDESGMPNNRFLAERTGGTYSTLKVQPAELEDSGVYFCASSQDGRAQETQYFGPGTRLLVL.

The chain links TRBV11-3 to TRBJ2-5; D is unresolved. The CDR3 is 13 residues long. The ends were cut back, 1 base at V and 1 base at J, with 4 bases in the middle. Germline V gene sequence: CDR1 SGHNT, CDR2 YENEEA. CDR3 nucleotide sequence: TGTGCCAGCAGCTTAGTCAGCCAAGAGACCCAGTACTTC. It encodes CASSLVSQETQYF.

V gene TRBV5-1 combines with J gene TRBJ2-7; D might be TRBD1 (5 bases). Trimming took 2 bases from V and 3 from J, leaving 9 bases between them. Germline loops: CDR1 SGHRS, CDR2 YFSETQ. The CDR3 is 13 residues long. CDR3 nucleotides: TGCGCCAGCAGCTTCCCAGGGAACTACGAGCAGTACTTC. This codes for CASSFPGNYEQYF.

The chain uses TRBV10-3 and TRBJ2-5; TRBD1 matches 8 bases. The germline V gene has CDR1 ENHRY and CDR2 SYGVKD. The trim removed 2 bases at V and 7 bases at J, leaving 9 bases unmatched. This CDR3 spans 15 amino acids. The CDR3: CAISERGTGSGTQYF. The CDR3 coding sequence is TGTGCCATCAGTGAGCGCGGGACAGGTTCTGGGACCCAGTACTTC.

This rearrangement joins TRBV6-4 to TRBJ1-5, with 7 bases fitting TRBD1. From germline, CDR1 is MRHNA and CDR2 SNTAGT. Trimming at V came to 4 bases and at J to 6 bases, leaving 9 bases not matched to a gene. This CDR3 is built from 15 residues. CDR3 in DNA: TGTGCCAGCAGTGGTAGACAGGGAAGGAGTCAGCCCCAGCATTTT. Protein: CASSGRQGRSQPQHF.

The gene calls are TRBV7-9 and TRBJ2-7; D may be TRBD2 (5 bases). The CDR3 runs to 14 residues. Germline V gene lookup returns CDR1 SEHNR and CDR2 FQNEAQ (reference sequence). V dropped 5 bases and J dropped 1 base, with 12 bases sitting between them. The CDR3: CASSPSAVSYEQYF. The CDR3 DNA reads TGTGCCAGCAGCCCCTCAGCGGTTTCCTACGAGCAGTACTTC.

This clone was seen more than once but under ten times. The chain's CDR3 is CASSPNRDRVDYGYTF. The CDR3 DNA reads TGCGCCAGCAGCCCGAACCGGGACAGGGTTGACTATGGCTACACCTTC. J is TRBJ1-2 and V is TRBV4-1, with 9 bases that match TRBD1. The CDR3 spans 16 residues. Looked up from germline, CDR1 is MGHRA and CDR2 is YSYEKL. The V and J ends lost 4 bases and 3 bases, in that order; junction bases with no gene match: 9.

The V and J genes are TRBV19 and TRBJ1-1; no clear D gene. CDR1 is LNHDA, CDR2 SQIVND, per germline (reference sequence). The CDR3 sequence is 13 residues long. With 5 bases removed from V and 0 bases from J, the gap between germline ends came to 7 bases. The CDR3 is CASSGPLNTEAFF. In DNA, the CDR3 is TGTGCCAGTAGTGGGCCTTTGAACACTGAAGCTTTCTTT.

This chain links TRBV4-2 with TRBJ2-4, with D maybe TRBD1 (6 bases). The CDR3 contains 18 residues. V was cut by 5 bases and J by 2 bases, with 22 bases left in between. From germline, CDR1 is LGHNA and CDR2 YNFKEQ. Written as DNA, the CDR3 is TGTGCCAGCAGCAGGGGTTACCCAGGGGTAGTCTCCAAAAACATTCAGTACTTC. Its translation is CASSRGYPGVVSKNIQYF.

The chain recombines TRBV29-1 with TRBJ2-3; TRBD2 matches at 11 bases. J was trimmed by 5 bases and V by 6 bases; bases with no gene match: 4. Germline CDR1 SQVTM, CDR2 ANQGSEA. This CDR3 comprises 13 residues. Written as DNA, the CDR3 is TGCAGCGTAGTAGCGGGAGGGGAAGATACGCAGTATTTT. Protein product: CSVVAGGEDTQYF.

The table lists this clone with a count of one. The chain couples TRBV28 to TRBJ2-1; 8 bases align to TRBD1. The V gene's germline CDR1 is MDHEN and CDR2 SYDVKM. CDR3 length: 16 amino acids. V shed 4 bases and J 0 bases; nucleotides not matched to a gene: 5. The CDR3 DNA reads TGTGCCAGCAGTTCCGGACAGGGAAGCTCCTACAATGAGCAGTTCTTC. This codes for CASSSGQGSSYNEQFF.

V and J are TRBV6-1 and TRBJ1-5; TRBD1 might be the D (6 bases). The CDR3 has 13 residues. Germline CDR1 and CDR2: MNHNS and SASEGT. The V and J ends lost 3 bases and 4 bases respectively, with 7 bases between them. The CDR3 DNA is TGTGCCAGCAGTGACAGGGGAAATCAGCCCCAGCATTTT. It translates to CASSDRGNQPQHF.

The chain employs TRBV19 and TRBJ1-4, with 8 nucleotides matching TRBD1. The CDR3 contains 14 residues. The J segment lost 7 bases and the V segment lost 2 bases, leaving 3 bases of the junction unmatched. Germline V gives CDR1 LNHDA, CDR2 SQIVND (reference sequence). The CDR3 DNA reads TGTGCCAGTAGTATACAGGGGGCTGGTGAAAAACTGTTTTTT. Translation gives CASSIQGAGEKLFF. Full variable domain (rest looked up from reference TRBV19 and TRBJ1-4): DGGITQSPKYLFRKEGQNVTLSCEQNLNHDAMYWYRQDPGQGLRLIYYSQIVNDFQKGDIAEGYSVSREKKESFPLTVTSAQKNPTAFYLCASSIQGAGEKLFFGSGTQLSVL.

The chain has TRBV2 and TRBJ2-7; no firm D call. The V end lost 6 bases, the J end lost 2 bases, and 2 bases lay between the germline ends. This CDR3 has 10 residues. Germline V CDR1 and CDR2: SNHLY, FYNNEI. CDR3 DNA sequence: TGTGCCAGCAGCGCCTACGAGCAGTACTTC. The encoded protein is CASSAYEQYF.